Given below is one T cell receptor beta chain in context. The sample originates from a study of blood T cell repertoires in COVID-19. Study information: Collection of acute and convalescent COVID-19 samples took place in the United States, Italy and Spain. PBMCs, B-cell-depleted T cells, or T cells were the source of the cDNA or gDNA that made up the material.

Source study methods: How many nucleated cells were present was estimated from reference gene primer amplification. Sequenced by immunoSEQ multiplex PCR; TCRdb stores in-frame clones only, minus some. V, J and clone size are those of that table, while D and trimming were read from the DNA. The sample lists 150,000 to 200,000 clones; 75% to 90% were seen once. V gave up 5 bases and J gave up 5 bases, with 19 bases separating them. Germline values: CDR1 MNHEY, CDR2 SMNVEV (reference sequence). The CDR3 extends over 16 amino acids. This receptor was obtained from a woman aged 18-30 years who had recovered from COVID-19. The V and J genes are TRBV27 and TRBJ2-1, with D tentatively TRBD1 (6 bases). The sequencing sample was made of PBMCs or T cells enriched from blood (not recorded which). CDR3 nucleotides: TGTGCCAGCAGTCCCCTCCAGGGGATATTTAACAATGAGCAGTTCTTC. Its protein is CASSPLQGIFNNEQFF.